The 16 T cell receptor beta chains listed next were all sequenced from one sample in a study of shared clonotypes between healthy human individuals. Libraries were prepared by immunoSEQ multiplex PCR; TCRdb keeps only in-frame clonotypes and omits some of them. The profile shows 1.6 million or so clones, approximately 98.5% of them singletons. The sequenced sample was naive CD4+ T cells sorted from blood. Specified subset: CD45RA+ positively selected. The receptors stem from a man between 25 and 39 years old in good health.

The rearrangement uses TRBV15 and TRBJ2-5; D is perhaps TRBD1 (5 bases). From germline, CDR1 is LNHNV and CDR2 YYDKDF (reference sequence). CDR3 length equals 13 residues. V was shortened by 2 bases and J by 4 bases, with 8 bases between the two germline ends. Here the CDR3 DNA reads TGTGCCACCAGCAGACAGGGTAGAGAGACCCAGTACTTC. Translating it yields CATSRQGRETQYF.

V and J are TRBV7-9 and TRBJ2-7; 9 bases fit TRBD1. Germline CDR1 is SEHNR and CDR2 is FQNEAQ (reference sequence). The CDR3 runs to 15 residues. After removal of 4 bases from V and 3 bases from J, the junction contained 7 bases not matched to a gene. DNA of the CDR3: TGTGCCAGCAGCTCGATGGACAGGGGACTCTACGAGCAGTACTTC. Amino acids: CASSSMDRGLYEQYF.

The V gene is TRBV6-1, the J gene TRBJ1-5; 7 bases are a match to TRBD1. From germline, CDR1 is MNHNS and CDR2 SASEGT. This CDR3 region has 14 residues. The trim removed 5 bases at V and 3 bases at J, leaving 4 bases unmatched. CDR3 loop: CASSLQGNNQPQHF. The CDR3 coding sequence is TGTGCCAGCAGTCTACAGGGGAACAATCAGCCCCAGCATTTT.

The chain has TRBV11-2 and TRBJ2-7; D not resolved. Germline values: CDR1 SGHAT, CDR2 FQNNGV. The CDR3 loop spans 14 amino acids. V lost 3 bases, J lost 0 bases, and 9 bases lay in between. CDR3 region: CASSFDGNSYEQYF. CDR3 bases: TGTGCCAGCAGCTTCGACGGAAACTCCTACGAGCAGTACTTC.

This sequence joins TRBV23-1 and TRBJ2-1; 7 nucleotides agree with TRBD1. TRBV23-1 qualifies as an ORF whose function is uncertain. V lost 4 bases, J lost 7 bases, and 13 bases stayed unmatched. The CDR3 totals 16 residues. The CDR3 spells CASSPLGQTSLNEQFF. For the CDR3, the DNA is TGCGCCAGCAGTCCCCTGGGACAGACGAGTCTAAATGAGCAGTTCTTC.

The chain joins TRBV7-8 to TRBJ1-4; 11 nucleotides align to TRBD1. The CDR3 totals 16 residues. Trimming removed 5 bases from V and 5 bases from J; junction bases left unmatched: 7. Looked up from germline, CDR1 is SGHVS and CDR2 is FQNEAQ. CDR3 amino acids: CASSPRTGGRNEKLFF. The CDR3 region has the DNA TGTGCCAGCAGCCCAAGGACAGGGGGCAGAAATGAAAAACTGTTTTTT.

The chain couples TRBV29-1 to TRBJ2-1; no clear D gene. Germline CDR1 and CDR2: SQVTM and ANQGSEA. This CDR3 region has 15 residues. V lost 4 bases to trimming and J lost 0 bases, with 13 bases between them. CDR3 region: CSVVPRARSYNEQFF. In nucleotides, the CDR3 is TGCAGCGTTGTCCCTAGGGCCCGCTCCTACAATGAGCAGTTCTTC.

Notes on this clone: The junction departs from the called germline gene at one end, perhaps through a read error. The rearrangement uses TRBV9 and TRBJ2-3; maybe TRBD2 (7 bases). Germline-derived CDR1 and CDR2 are SGDLS and YYNGEE. The CDR3 totals 13 residues. The CDR3 is CASAPIGGRVRHF. As DNA, the CDR3 is TGTGCCAGCGCCCCCATAGGGGGGAGGGTTAGGCATTTT. Full variable domain (remainder filled in from reference TRBV9 and TRBJ2-3): DSGVTQTPKHLITATGQRVTLRCSPRSGDLSVYWYQQSLDQGLQFLIQYYNGEERAKGNILERFSAQQFPDLHSELNLSSLELGDSALYFCASAPIGGRVRHFGPGTRLTVL.

J is TRBJ2-5 and V is TRBV11-2; D might be TRBD2 (5 bases). V lost 0 bases and J 5 bases, leaving 7 bases between the germline ends. The CDR3 spans 13 residues. CDR1 is SGHAT and CDR2 is FQNNGV in the germline V gene. The CDR3 protein is CASSLDWRETQYF. CDR3 in DNA: TGTGCCAGCAGCTTAGATTGGAGGGAGACCCAGTACTTC.

The chain carries TRBV25-1 and TRBJ1-5; 8 nucleotides match TRBD1. V trimming: 1 base; J trimming: 6 bases; junction bases outside the gene matches: 8. This CDR3 has 16 amino acids. CDR1 and CDR2 from the germline V gene are MGHDK and SYGVNS. The CDR3 DNA follows: TGTGCCAGCAGTGAATCTTTGACAGGGGATGTTCAGCCCCAGCATTTT. Amino acid sequence: CASSESLTGDVQPQHF.

The chain has TRBV28 and TRBJ2-7, with 9 bases aligning to TRBD2. J gave up 2 bases and V 4 bases, and 15 bases lay outside the gene matches. The CDR3 spans 18 residues. Germline CDR1 is MDHEN and CDR2 is SYDVKM. CDR3 coding DNA: TGTGCCAGCAGTTCACCCTCGTTTTTTAGCGGGAGTGCCTACGAGCAGTACTTC. Translating it yields CASSSPSFFSGSAYEQYF.

Comments on this clone: Other DNA sequences of this sample code for an identical CDR3. The CDR3 bases are TGTGCCAGTAGTCTTAACAGGGGGCGTGGGTATGGCTACACCTTC. Protein product: CASSLNRGRGYGYTF. The chain combines TRBV19 with TRBJ1-2; 9 bases agree with TRBD1. Germline CDR1 is LNHDA and CDR2 is SQIVND (reference sequence). The CDR3 loop spans 15 amino acids. The J segment lost 5 bases and the V segment lost 5 bases, leaving 9 bases of the junction unmatched.

A word on this clone: This CDR3 is also generated by other DNA sequences in the sample. The V and J genes are TRBV20-1 and TRBJ1-5; D remains ambiguous. Germline V gene sequence: CDR1 DFQATT, CDR2 SNEGSKA (reference sequence). The CDR3 sequence is 10 residues long. Trimming removed 5 bases at V and 5 bases at J, with 4 bases between. CDR3 nucleotide sequence: TGCAGTGCTGGGGATCAGCCCCAGCATTTT. This translates into CSAGDQPQHF.

V is TRBV28 and J is TRBJ1-5, with 11 bases aligning to TRBD1. Losses at the gene ends were 6 bases for V and 7 bases for J; bases not matched to a gene: 8. Germline CDR1 and CDR2: MDHEN and SYDVKM. The CDR3 runs 15 residues. The DNA of the CDR3 is TGTGCCAGCAGCTGGACAGGGGGCCGCGGGCAGCCCCAGCATTTT. Amino acid sequence: CASSWTGGRGQPQHF.

This chain links TRBV2 with TRBJ2-3, with D unclear. The germline V gene has CDR1 SNHLY and CDR2 FYNNEI. The CDR3 has 9 amino acids. The DNA of the CDR3 is TGTGGAACAATGGATACGCAGTATTTT. Residues: CGTMDTQYF.

V and J are TRBV27 and TRBJ2-2; 8 bases agree with TRBD1. Germline-derived CDR1 and CDR2 are MNHEY and SMNVEV (reference sequence). This CDR3 is 17 amino acids long. V was pared by 3 bases and J by 0 bases, with 6 bases of the junction left unmatched. The CDR3 spells CASSLYPQGANTGELFF. In DNA form, the CDR3 reads TGTGCCAGCAGTTTGTACCCACAGGGGGCGAACACCGGGGAGCTGTTTTTT.